These 32 T cell receptor beta chains came from one sample sequenced in a study of blood T cell repertoires in COVID-19. This table comes from immunoSEQ multiplex PCR, and its TCRdb copy is limited to in-frame clones, with some not included. The repertoire includes fewer than 350,000 clones, approximately 90% of them detected once, and around 2% sits in the top ten. The sequencing sample was made of PBMCs or T cells enriched from blood (not recorded which). All receptors come from a woman in her sixties in a cohort exposed to, infected with or recovered from COVID-19 (not recorded which).

The rearrangement uses TRBV2 and TRBJ2-1, with D unresolved. Germline CDR1 reads SNHLY; CDR2 reads FYNNEI. V was cut by 7 bases and J by 10 bases, with 5 bases left in between. This CDR3 is built from 9 residues. CDR3 bases: TGTGCCAGCACTCTCGAGCAGTTCTTC. Its protein product is CASTLEQFF.

This rearrangement joins TRBV19 to TRBJ1-4; D not resolved. Germline V gives CDR1 LNHDA, CDR2 SQIVND (reference sequence). This CDR3 spans 14 amino acids. V shed 6 bases and J shed 1 base, with 9 bases lying between them. CDR3 nucleotides: TGTGCCAGTAGCGGAGAATTAACTAATGAAAAACTGTTTTTT. It yields the protein CASSGELTNEKLFF.

This chain uses TRBV2 with TRBJ2-7; 10 nucleotides agree with TRBD1. The V gene end was trimmed by 6 bases and the J gene end by 5 bases; junction bases not matched to a gene: 4. The length of the CDR3 is 13 residues. CDR1 is SNHLY, CDR2 FYNNEI, per germline. This CDR3 is CASRGQGFDEQYF. The CDR3 DNA reads TGTGCCAGCAGGGGACAGGGGTTCGACGAGCAGTACTTC. Full variable domain (rest looked up from reference TRBV2 and TRBJ2-7): EPEVTQTPSHQVTQMGQEVILRCVPISNHLYFYWYRQILGQKVEFLVSFYNNEISEKSEIFDDQFSVERPDGSNFTLKIRSTKLEDSAMYFCASRGQGFDEQYFGPGTRLTVT.

The V call is TRBV30, the J call TRBJ2-1; D is unresolved. Trimming left V 0 bases short and J 9 bases short, with 12 bases between. The germline gives CDR1 GTSNPN, CDR2 SVGIG (reference sequence). This CDR3 region has 13 residues. CDR3 loop: CAWSVVSSGEQFF. The CDR3 nucleotides are TGTGCCTGGAGTGTTGTAAGCTCTGGTGAGCAGTTCTTC.

The chain carries TRBV19 and TRBJ2-3, with 10 bases matching TRBD2. Looked up from germline, CDR1 is LNHDA and CDR2 is SQIVND (reference sequence). J gave up 5 bases and V 6 bases, and 11 bases lay outside the gene matches. The CDR3 is 16 amino acids. The CDR3 bases are TGTGCCAGTAGGACCAATAGCGGGAGGCGGGGAGATACGCAGTATTTT. It yields the protein CASRTNSGRRGDTQYF.

The chain joins TRBV15 to TRBJ1-6; D gene unclear. Trimming took off 0 bases at V and 7 bases at J, with 16 bases between the two ends. The CDR3 is made up of 17 amino acids. The germline V gene has CDR1 LNHNV and CDR2 YYDKDF (reference sequence). The CDR3 bases are TGTGCCACCAGCAGAGATCTAAAGTCCCGATGGAATTCACCCCTCCACTTT. Residues: CATSRDLKSRWNSPLHF.

This clone was seen only a few times. V is TRBV6-5 and J is TRBJ2-2; 10 bases map to TRBD1. The CDR3 contains 14 residues. V lost 6 bases, J lost 6 bases, and 4 bases stayed unmatched. Germline CDR1 is MNHEY and CDR2 is SVGAGI. This CDR3 is CASRTGGAPGELFF. The CDR3 DNA reads TGTGCCAGCAGGACAGGGGGCGCCCCCGGGGAGCTGTTTTTT.

This clone was observed once. The chain has TRBV7-3 and TRBJ1-1, with a possible D match to TRBD1 (5 bases). Looked up from germline, CDR1 is SGHTA and CDR2 is FQGTGA. CDR3 length: 15 residues. V lost 4 bases and J 4 bases, leaving 16 bases between the germline ends. The CDR3 reads CASSSKPGGSTEAFF. In DNA, the CDR3 is TGTGCCAGCAGCTCCAAGCCGGGGGGGAGCACTGAAGCTTTCTTT.

The chain joins TRBV7-9 to TRBJ1-1; TRBD1 aligns across 8 bases. With V trimmed by 5 bases and J by 3 bases, 8 bases remained unmatched. The CDR3 has 15 amino acids. The germline V gene encodes CDR1 SEHNR and CDR2 FQNEAQ (reference sequence). The CDR3 DNA is TGTGCCAGCAGCACGACAGGGGCCCCCGACACTGAAGCTTTCTTT. Its translation: CASSTTGAPDTEAFF.

The chain links TRBV5-1 to TRBJ2-6; D not certain. V was pared by 6 bases and J by 0 bases, with 7 bases between. The germline V gene encodes CDR1 SGHRS and CDR2 YFSETQ. The CDR3 loop spans 14 amino acids. The CDR3 bases are TGCGCCAGCACCCCCGGCTCTGGGGCCAACGTCCTGACTTTC. It encodes CASTPGSGANVLTF.

The gene calls are TRBV27 and TRBJ2-1; 8 bases line up with TRBD2. Germline values: CDR1 MNHEY, CDR2 SMNVEV (reference sequence). This CDR3 is built from 13 residues. J gave up 4 bases and V 6 bases, and 2 bases lay outside the gene matches. CDR3 nucleotide sequence: TGTGCCAGCAGCACTAGCGGTTACAATGAGCAGTTCTTC. This sequence encodes CASSTSGYNEQFF.

CDR3 in amino acids: CASSHLPGTSGRDTGELFF. The CDR3, as DNA: TGCGCCAGCAGCCATCTACCCGGGACTAGCGGGAGGGACACCGGGGAGCTGTTTTTT. The rearrangement uses TRBV4-1 and TRBJ2-2; the match to TRBD2 covers 16 bases. The CDR3 has 19 amino acids. Germline V gene sequence: CDR1 MGHRA, CDR2 YSYEKL. The junction had 7 bases not matched to a gene; V was cut back by 3 bases and J by 3 bases.

The chain couples TRBV5-4 to TRBJ2-7; D remains ambiguous. Germline V gene data show CDR1 as SGHNT and CDR2 as YYREEE (reference sequence). Trimming shortened V by 0 bases and J by 4 bases, and 20 bases separated the two germline ends. This CDR3 has 17 amino acids. CDR3 nucleotides: TGTGCCAGCAGCTTGGCCGACGGAGCGCGAGCTCGATACGAGCAGTACTTC. It translates to CASSLADGARARYEQYF. The full variable domain, completed using reference TRBV5-4 and TRBJ2-7, is ETGVTQSPTHLIKTRGQQVTLRCSSQSGHNTVSWYQQALGQGPQFIFQYYREEENGRGNFPPRFSGLQFPNYSSELNVNALELDDSALYLCASSLADGARARYEQYFGPGTRLTVT.

J is TRBJ2-7 and V is TRBV19, with no clear D. V was pared by 1 base and J by 3 bases, with 10 bases between. Germline V gives CDR1 LNHDA, CDR2 SQIVND (reference sequence). The CDR3 extends over 14 amino acids. The CDR3 nucleotides are TGTGCCAGTAGTATAGCTGAGAGAGACTACGAGCAGTACTTC. It is translated as CASSIAERDYEQYF.

The chain recombines TRBV7-6 with TRBJ2-1; 9 nucleotides match TRBD2. The J segment lost 6 bases and the V segment lost 4 bases, leaving 10 bases of the junction unmatched. The CDR3 extends over 16 amino acids. Germline loops: CDR1 SGHVS, CDR2 FNYEAQ. In DNA form, the CDR3 reads TGTGCCAGCAGCTCGAGTCGGGCTAGCGGGATCAATGAGCAGTTCTTC. Translation: CASSSSRASGINEQFF.

The chain couples TRBV24-1 to TRBJ2-1; 12 bases are shared with TRBD2. Germline V lookup: CDR1 KGHDR, CDR2 SFDVKD. There are 15 residues in the CDR3. Trimming removed 1 base from V and 8 bases from J; junction bases left unmatched: 2. CDR3 bases: TGTGCCACCAGTGATTTTGCTAGCGGGAGGGATGAGCAGTTCTTC. This translates into CATSDFASGRDEQFF.

This CDR3 is CASRGADNSPLHF. The CDR3 region has the DNA TGTGCCAGCAGGGGGGCAGATAATTCACCCCTCCACTTT. The chain joins TRBV12-3 or TRBV12-4 to TRBJ1-6; D is possibly TRBD1 (6 bases). The CDR3 consists of 13 residues. V was shortened by 6 bases and J by 5 bases, with 8 bases between the two germline ends.

This rearrangement joins TRBV30 to TRBJ2-3, with 15 bases identical to TRBD2. The CDR3 runs to 20 residues. Unmatched junction bases numbered 11, after V lost 0 bases and J lost 1 base. Looked up from germline, CDR1 is GTSNPN and CDR2 is SVGIG (reference sequence). CDR3 nucleotide sequence: TGTGCCTGGAGTGTCCGGACTAGCGGGAGGGCCAAGTTCGGCACAGATACGCAGTATTTT. Translating gives CAWSVRTSGRAKFGTDTQYF.

The chain joins TRBV30 to TRBJ1-6, with TRBD1 identical over 9 bases. V gave up 3 bases and J gave up 7 bases; unmatched junction bases: 7. The CDR3 totals 15 residues. CDR1 is GTSNPN and CDR2 is SVGIG in the germline V gene (reference sequence). The chain's CDR3 is CAWRGQGVSNSPLHF. Written as DNA, the CDR3 is TGTGCCTGGAGGGGACAGGGCGTATCGAATTCACCCCTCCACTTT.

The chain couples TRBV5-1 to TRBJ2-1, with TRBD2 matching 11 bases. Looked up from germline, CDR1 is SGHRS and CDR2 is YFSETQ. This CDR3 has 16 amino acids. V lost 1 base to trimming and J lost 5 bases; unmatched junction nucleotides: 5. The CDR3 DNA reads as TGCGCCAGCAGCTTGCCGACTAGCGGGATCAACAATGAGCAGTTCTTC. This gives the protein CASSLPTSGINNEQFF.

This clone was counted a single time. The chain uses TRBV4-3 and TRBJ2-1; a possible D gene is TRBD1 (5 bases). V was cut by 0 bases and J by 0 bases, with 12 bases left in between. The CDR3 consists of 17 residues. Germline CDR1 and CDR2: LGHNA and YSLEER. In DNA form, the CDR3 reads TGCGCCAGCAGCCAAGATGCTACAGGCAGCTCCTACAATGAGCAGTTCTTC. Its translation is CASSQDATGSSYNEQFF.

In this sample, this clone turned up a few times. The sample holds other DNA sequences that translate to the same CDR3. The chain links TRBV5-1 to TRBJ2-7; D gene uncertain. V lost 0 bases to trimming and J lost 3 bases, with 7 bases between them. Per the germline V gene, CDR1 is SGHRS and CDR2 is YFSETQ. This CDR3 is built from 13 residues. CDR3 sequence: CASSLGTVYEQYF. The CDR3 DNA is TGCGCCAGCAGCTTGGGTACGGTCTACGAGCAGTACTTC.

This clone was detected a few times. The DNA of the CDR3 is TGTGCCAGCAGCTTACTGCAAGAGACCCAGTACTTC. This translates into CASSLLQETQYF. This sequence joins TRBV7-9 and TRBJ2-5; D gene ambiguous. The V end was cut by 2 bases, the J end by 2 bases, with 3 bases between. The CDR3 contains 12 residues. From germline, CDR1 is SEHNR and CDR2 FQNEAQ (reference sequence).

The V gene is TRBV19, the J gene TRBJ2-1, with 7 bases that match TRBD1. CDR1 and CDR2 from the germline V gene are LNHDA and SQIVND (reference sequence). The V and J ends lost 1 base and 6 bases, in that order; junction bases with no gene match: 6. This CDR3 region has 15 residues. CDR3 amino acids: CASSIGQGGGNEQFF. CDR3 DNA sequence: TGTGCCAGTAGTATAGGACAGGGCGGAGGCAATGAGCAGTTCTTC.

The genes are TRBV7-2 and TRBJ2-7, with a weak D call TRBD1 (6 bases). The CDR3 sequence is 13 residues long. V lost 1 base to trimming and J lost 6 bases, with 10 bases between them. Germline-derived CDR1 and CDR2 are SGHTA and FQGNSA. This chain's CDR3 is CASSLGPRGEQYF. For the CDR3, the DNA is TGTGCCAGCAGCTTAGGCCCCAGGGGCGAGCAGTACTTC.

This clone was seen a handful of times. The genes are TRBV2 and TRBJ1-5; maybe TRBD1 (6 bases). Looked up from germline, CDR1 is SNHLY and CDR2 is FYNNEI. Trimming cost V 7 bases and J 5 bases, with 12 bases left between them. This CDR3 has 13 residues. The CDR3 DNA is TGTGCCAGCAAAGACAGGATGGATCAGCCCCAGCATTTT. It encodes CASKDRMDQPQHF. The full variable domain, with the rest looked up from reference TRBV2 and TRBJ1-5, is EPEVTQTPSHQVTQMGQEVILRCVPISNHLYFYWYRQILGQKVEFLVSFYNNEISEKSEIFDDQFSVERPDGSNFTLKIRSTKLEDSAMYFCASKDRMDQPQHFGDGTRLSIL.

The chain uses TRBV2 and TRBJ2-7; D possibly corresponds to TRBD2 (6 bases). Germline CDR1 and CDR2: SNHLY and FYNNEI. V lost 4 bases and J lost 7, with 20 bases in between. This CDR3 spans 15 amino acids. In DNA, the CDR3 is TGTGCCAGCAGTGGTTATGCGGGGCCTTCCTCGGAGCAGTACTTC. Amino acid sequence: CASSGYAGPSSEQYF.

The chain combines TRBV5-1 with TRBJ2-1; 8 nucleotides line up with TRBD2. Germline CDR1 is SGHRS and CDR2 is YFSETQ. Losses at the gene ends were 5 bases for V and 7 bases for J; bases not matched to a gene: 5. The CDR3 spans 13 residues. The CDR3 nucleotides are TGCGCCAGCAGGAGCGGGAGAGGGAATGAGCAGTTCTTC. This sequence encodes CASRSGRGNEQFF.

This chain links TRBV18 with TRBJ2-6; 7 nucleotides line up with TRBD1. With 3 bases clipped from V and 0 bases from J, the junction kept 5 bases outside the gene matches. The CDR3 has 17 amino acids. Germline V gene lookup returns CDR1 KGHSH and CDR2 LQKENI. CDR3 nucleotide sequence: TGTGCCAGCTCACCTAATACAGGGGCCTCTGGGGCCAACGTCCTGACTTTC. This sequence encodes CASSPNTGASGANVLTF.

This clone appeared once. J is TRBJ1-1 and V is TRBV2; D possibly corresponds to TRBD1 (6 bases). V was cut by 6 bases and J by 9 bases, with 14 bases left in between. The CDR3 is 12 amino acids. CDR1 SNHLY and CDR2 FYNNEI come from the germline V gene. This CDR3 is CASRENDRKAFF. CDR3 DNA sequence: TGTGCCAGCAGGGAGAATGACAGGAAAGCTTTCTTT.

The chain is built from TRBV2 and TRBJ1-1, with 11 bases lining up with TRBD1. This CDR3 region has 14 residues. Trimming removed 7 bases from V and 5 bases from J; junction bases left unmatched: 6. Germline values: CDR1 SNHLY, CDR2 FYNNEI. The CDR3 coding sequence is TGTGCCAGCACTACCGGGACAGGGGGGACTGAAGCTTTCTTT. This gives the protein CASTTGTGGTEAFF.

This chain links TRBV7-3 with TRBJ2-3; 7 positions agree with TRBD2. V lost 1 base and J lost 4; bases outside the gene matches: 5. The CDR3 covers 15 residues. Germline CDR1 reads SGHTA; CDR2 reads FQGTGA. The DNA for the CDR3 is TGTGCCAGCAGCTTAATGGCGGGAGTTGCAGATACGCAGTATTTT. It translates to CASSLMAGVADTQYF.